This section outlines one T cell receptor beta chain sequence together with its context. Its target is unknown. 5'-RACE, quantitative and with molecular barcodes, yielded the TCR beta libraries. In TCRdb, the 5' RACE reads were re-called with MiXCR into one record per CDR3 protein. There are 700,000 or so distinct CDR3 sequences in the sample; around 19% occur only once, and about a fifth lies in the top ten. This sample is part of a study of CD8 T cells in ankylosing spondylitis. Study-wide results and caveats: As reported, disease-linked clones showed significant enrichment in matched ankylosing spondylitis synovial fluid. Disease-associated clonotypes exhibited CD8+ identity and were relatively infrequent in peripheral blood. Some of these motif variants have turned up before, in reports on reactive arthritis synovial fluid and blood. Characteristic, it appeared, of ankylosing spondylitis blood was a TCR beta motif of about eight highly homologous variants.

V was trimmed by 4 bases and J by 0 bases, leaving 16 bases between them. This CDR3 is built from 16 residues. The germline gives CDR1 MGHRA, CDR2 YSYEKL. The chain recombines TRBV4-1 with TRBJ2-7; D may be TRBD1 (5 bases). The sequenced material came from blood, either unsorted or a sorted T cell fraction (not recorded which). The receptor comes from a male donor with ankylosing spondylitis. CDR3 in amino acids: CASSPIGASSSYEQYF. As DNA, the CDR3 is TGCGCCAGCAGCCCAATAGGGGCGAGTAGCTCCTACGAGCAGTACTTC.